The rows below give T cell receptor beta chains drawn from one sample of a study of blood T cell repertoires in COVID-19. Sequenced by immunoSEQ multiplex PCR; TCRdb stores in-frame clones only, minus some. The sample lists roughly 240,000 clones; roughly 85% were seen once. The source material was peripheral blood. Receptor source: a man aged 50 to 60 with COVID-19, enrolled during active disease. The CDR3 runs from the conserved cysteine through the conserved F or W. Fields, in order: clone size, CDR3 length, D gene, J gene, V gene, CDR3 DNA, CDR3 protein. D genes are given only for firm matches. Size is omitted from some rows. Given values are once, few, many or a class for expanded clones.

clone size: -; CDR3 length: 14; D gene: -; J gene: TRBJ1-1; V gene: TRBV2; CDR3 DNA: TGTGCCAGCAGTGCGCCGGACAGAGTAACTGAAGCTTTCTTT; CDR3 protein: CASSAPDRVTEAFF
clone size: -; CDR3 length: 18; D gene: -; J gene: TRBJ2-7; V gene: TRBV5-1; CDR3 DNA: TGCGCCAGCAGCTTGGGGGACCCCGGGGGCGGGGGTAACTACGAGCAGTACTTC; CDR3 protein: CASSLGDPGGGGNYEQYF
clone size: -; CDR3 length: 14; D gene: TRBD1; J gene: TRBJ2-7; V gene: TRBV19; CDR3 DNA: TGTGCCAGTAGTCCATGGACAGGGTCCCACGAGCAGTACTTC; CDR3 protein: CASSPWTGSHEQYF
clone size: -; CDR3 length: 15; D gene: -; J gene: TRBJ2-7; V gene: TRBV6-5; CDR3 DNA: TGTGCCAGCAGCCCGCGCCGGGAGAGGGAGTACGAGCAGTACTTC; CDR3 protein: CASSPRREREYEQYF
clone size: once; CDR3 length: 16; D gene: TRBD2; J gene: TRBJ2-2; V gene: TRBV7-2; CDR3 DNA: TGTGCCAGCAGCTTAACTAGCGGGGCGAACACCGGGGAGCTGTTTTTT; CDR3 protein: CASSLTSGANTGELFF
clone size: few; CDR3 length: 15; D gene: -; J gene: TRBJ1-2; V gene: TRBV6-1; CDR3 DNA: TGTGCCAGCAGTGAAGATTGGCAGGGCTCTGGGGGCTACACCTTC; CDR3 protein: CASSEDWQGSGGYTF
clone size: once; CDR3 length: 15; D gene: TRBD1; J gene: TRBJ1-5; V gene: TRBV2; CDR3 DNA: TGTGCCAGCAGTGTGGGACAGGCGACCAATCAGCCCCAGCATTTT; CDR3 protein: CASSVGQATNQPQHF
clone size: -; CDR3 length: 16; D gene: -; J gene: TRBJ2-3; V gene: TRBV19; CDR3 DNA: TGTGCCAGTAGTGTCTACACAGGGTCAGTCACAGATACGCAGTATTTT; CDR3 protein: CASSVYTGSVTDTQYF
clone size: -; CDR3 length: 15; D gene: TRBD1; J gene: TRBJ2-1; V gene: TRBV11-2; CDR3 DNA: TGTGCCAGCAGCTTAGACCCCGGGACAGGGCGTGAGCAGTTCTTC; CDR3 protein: CASSLDPGTGREQFF
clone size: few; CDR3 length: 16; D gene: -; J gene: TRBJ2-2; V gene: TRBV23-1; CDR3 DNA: TGCGCCAGCAGTCAATCTTGGGGGCGGCACACCGGGGAGCTGTTTTTT; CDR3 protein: CASSQSWGRHTGELFF
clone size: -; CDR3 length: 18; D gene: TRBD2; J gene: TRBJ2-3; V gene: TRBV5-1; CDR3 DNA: TGCGCCAGCAGCTTGGGACTAGCGGGGGTTTTAACTGGAGATACGCAGTATTTT; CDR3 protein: CASSLGLAGVLTGDTQYF
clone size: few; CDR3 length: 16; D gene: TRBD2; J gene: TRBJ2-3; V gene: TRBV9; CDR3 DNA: TGTGCCAGCAGCGTAGGAGCTAGCGGGGGTATGGATACGCAGTATTTT; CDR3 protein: CASSVGASGGMDTQYF
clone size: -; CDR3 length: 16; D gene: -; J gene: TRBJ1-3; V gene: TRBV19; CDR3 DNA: TGTGCCAGTAGTATGCTGGGCTTGGGCACTGGAAACACCATATATTTT; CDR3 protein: CASSMLGLGTGNTIYF
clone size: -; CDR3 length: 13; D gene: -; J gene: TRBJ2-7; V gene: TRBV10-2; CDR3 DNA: TGCGCCAGCAGTGACGGACTAACATACGAGCAGTACTTC; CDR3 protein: CASSDGLTYEQYF
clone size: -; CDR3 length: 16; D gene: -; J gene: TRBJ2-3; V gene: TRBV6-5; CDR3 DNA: TGTGCCAGCAGTTACTCGTTTTCCAGGGGGGCAGATACGCAGTATTTT; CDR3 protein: CASSYSFSRGADTQYF
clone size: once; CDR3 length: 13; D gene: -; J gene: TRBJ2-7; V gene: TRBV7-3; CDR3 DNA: TGTGCCAGCAGCCAGACAGGGCGGGGCGAGCAGTACTTC; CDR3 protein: CASSQTGRGEQYF
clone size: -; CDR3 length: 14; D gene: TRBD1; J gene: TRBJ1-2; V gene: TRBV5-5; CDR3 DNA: TGTGCCAGCAGCACTGACAGGGCCAACTATGGCTACACCTTC; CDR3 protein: CASSTDRANYGYTF
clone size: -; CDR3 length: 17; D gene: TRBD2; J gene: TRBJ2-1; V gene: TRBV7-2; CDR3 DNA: TGTGCCAGCAGCCGCAGACTAGCGGGGGGGAGATACAATGAGCAGTTCTTC; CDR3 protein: CASSRRLAGGRYNEQFF
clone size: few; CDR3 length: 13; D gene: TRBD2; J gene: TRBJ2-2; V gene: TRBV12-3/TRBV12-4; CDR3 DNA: TGTGCCAGCAGTTCTAGCGGCACCGGGGAGCTGTTTTTT; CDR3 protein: CASSSSGTGELFF
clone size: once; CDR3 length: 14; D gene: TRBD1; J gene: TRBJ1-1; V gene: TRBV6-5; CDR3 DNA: TGTGCCAGCAGTCCGACAGGGTGGGACACTGAAGCTTTCTTT; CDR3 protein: CASSPTGWDTEAFF
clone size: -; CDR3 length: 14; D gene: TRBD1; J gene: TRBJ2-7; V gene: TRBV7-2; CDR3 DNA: TGTGCCAGCAGCTTAGGGGACAGGGCCTCCCCGCGGTACTTC; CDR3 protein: CASSLGDRASPRYF
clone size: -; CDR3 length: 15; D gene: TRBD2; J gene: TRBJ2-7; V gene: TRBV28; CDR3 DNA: TGTGCCAGCAGTACACAGCGGGGGACCTCCTACGAGCAGTACTTC; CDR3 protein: CASSTQRGTSYEQYF
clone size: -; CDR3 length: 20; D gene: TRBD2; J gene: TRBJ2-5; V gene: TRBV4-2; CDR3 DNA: TGTGCCAGCAGCCAAGCTGGAACTAGCGGGGGAGCTACGTCCCAAGAGACCCAGTACTTC; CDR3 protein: CASSQAGTSGGATSQETQYF
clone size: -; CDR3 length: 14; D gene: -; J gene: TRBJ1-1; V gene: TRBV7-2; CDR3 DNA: TGTGCCAGCAGCTCTTGGGACACAGGTATCGAAGCTTTCTTT; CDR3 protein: CASSSWDTGIEAFF
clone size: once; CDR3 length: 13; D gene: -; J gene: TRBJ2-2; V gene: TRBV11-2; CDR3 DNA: TGTGCCAGCAGCTCCTCGGGCACCGGGGAGCTGTTTTTT; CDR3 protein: CASSSSGTGELFF
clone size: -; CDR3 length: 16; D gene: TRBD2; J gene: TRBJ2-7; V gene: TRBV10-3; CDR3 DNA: TGTGCCATCAGATCTGGACTAGCGGGCGGATCCTACGAGCAGTACTTC; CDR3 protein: CAIRSGLAGGSYEQYF
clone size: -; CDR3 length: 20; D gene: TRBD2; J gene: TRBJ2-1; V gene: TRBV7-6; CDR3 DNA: TGTGCCAGCAGCTTTAAGCCGGGACTAGCGGGGGGGCTCTCCTACAATGAGCAGTTCTTC; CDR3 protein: CASSFKPGLAGGLSYNEQFF
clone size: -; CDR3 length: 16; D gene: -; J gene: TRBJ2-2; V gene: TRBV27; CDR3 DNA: TGTGCCAGCAGTTTGTTCACAGGAGCGAACACCGGGGAGCTGTTTTTT; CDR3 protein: CASSLFTGANTGELFF
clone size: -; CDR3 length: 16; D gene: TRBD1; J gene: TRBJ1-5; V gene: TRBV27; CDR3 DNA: TGTGCCAGCAGCCCCCGGGACAGGGTTGCCGGTCAGCCCCAGCATTTT; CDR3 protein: CASSPRDRVAGQPQHF
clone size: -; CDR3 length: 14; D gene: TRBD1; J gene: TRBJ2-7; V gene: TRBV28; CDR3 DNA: TGTGCCAGCAGTACATACAGGGGATCCTACGAGCAGTACTTC; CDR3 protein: CASSTYRGSYEQYF
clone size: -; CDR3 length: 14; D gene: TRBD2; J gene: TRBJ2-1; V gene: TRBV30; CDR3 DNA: TGTGCCTGGAGTGTGAGCGGGGGGCAAAATGAGCAGTTCTTC; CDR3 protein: CAWSVSGGQNEQFF
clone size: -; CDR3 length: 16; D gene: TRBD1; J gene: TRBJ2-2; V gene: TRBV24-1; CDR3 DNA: TGTGCCACCAGTGATCCAGGGACAGGGGTTGCCGGGGAGCTGTTTTTT; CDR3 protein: CATSDPGTGVAGELFF
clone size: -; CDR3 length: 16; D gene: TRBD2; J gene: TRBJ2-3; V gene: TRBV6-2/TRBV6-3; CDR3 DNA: TGTGCCAGCAGTTCTCGGGCGGGGGGCGTCACAGATACGCAGTATTTT; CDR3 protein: CASSSRAGGVTDTQYF
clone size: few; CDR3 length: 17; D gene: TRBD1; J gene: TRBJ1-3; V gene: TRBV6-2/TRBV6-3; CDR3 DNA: TGTGCCAGCAGCTCACTGATGGACAGGGCTTTATTGGACACCATATATTTT; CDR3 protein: CASSSLMDRALLDTIYF
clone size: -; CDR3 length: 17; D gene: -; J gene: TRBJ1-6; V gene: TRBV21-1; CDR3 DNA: TGTGCCAGCAGCAAAAAAGCCGCGGAAAAGTATAATTCACCCCTCCACTTT; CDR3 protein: CASSKKAAEKYNSPLHF